This T cell receptor (beta chain) was obtained from a study of beta chain features in type 1 diabetes. Study at large: The patients were much like the healthy donors in age, gender and cell yields.

Worth noting for this clone: What it binds is not known.

Per the germline V gene, CDR1 is LGHNA and CDR2 is YNFKEQ. The junction had 11 bases not matched to a gene; V was cut back by 4 bases and J by 4 bases. This CDR3 is built from 16 residues. Findings and limits, study-wide: Across all four CD4+ subsets, people with type 1 diabetes showed modestly shorter TCRB CDR3s. In these data, an HLA type influence on TCRB rearrangement remained unresolved.

The sequenced template was cDNA made from the entire isolated RNA. About 3.6 million reads were obtained on average from naive, central memory and regulatory T cell samples. The protocol was immunoSEQ multiplex PCR, while the TCRdb copy is restricted to in-frame clones and leaves out a portion. Here the sample spans 300,000 or so clones, around 15% being singletons. Material for sequencing was naive CD4+ T cells from blood. The J gene is TRBJ2-5, the V gene TRBV4-2, with 8 nucleotides matching TRBD2. The clonotype comes from a man aged 30-40 years with type 1 diabetes. As DNA, the CDR3 is TGTGCCAGCAGCCTAGATATAGCGGGAAGGGGAGAGACCCAGTACTTC. It translates to CASSLDIAGRGETQYF.